This is a list of T cell receptor beta chains from one sample in a study of blood T cell repertoires in COVID-19. Using immunoSEQ multiplex PCR, the repertoire was profiled, and TCRdb retains in-frame clones only, with some absent. The sample includes 130,000 to 150,000 clones, about 85% of them seen just once. The sequencing input was peripheral blood. The receptor set was obtained from a human donor in a cohort sampled during active COVID-19. Both conserved end residues are part of each CDR3. D genes are given only for firm matches. Clone size, where shown, is once, few, many, or a class for clones that have expanded.

CDR3aa: CASSPSDWNSETQYF
CDR3nt: TGCGCCAGCAGTCCCTCCGACTGGAATAGCGAGACCCAGTACTTC
v_gene: TRBV4-1
abundance: .
d_gene: .
j_gene: TRBJ2-5

CDR3aa: CASTLDGVDDGYTF
CDR3nt: TGTGCCAGCACCCTCGACGGGGTGGACGACGGCTACACCTTC
v_gene: TRBV7-8
abundance: .
d_gene: .
j_gene: TRBJ1-2

CDR3aa: CASSFRQGYNEQFF
CDR3nt: TGTGCCAGCAGCTTTCGACAGGGTTACAATGAGCAGTTCTTC
v_gene: TRBV3-1/TRBV3-2
abundance: .
d_gene: TRBD1
j_gene: TRBJ2-1

CDR3aa: CASSWGDRADGELFF
CDR3nt: TGCGCCAGCAGCTGGGGGGACAGGGCTGACGGGGAGCTGTTTTTT
v_gene: TRBV5-1
abundance: .
d_gene: TRBD1
j_gene: TRBJ2-2

CDR3aa: CASSSDRGQPQHF
CDR3nt: TGCGCCAGCAGCTCGGACAGGGGCCAGCCCCAGCATTTT
v_gene: TRBV5-1
abundance: once
d_gene: TRBD1
j_gene: TRBJ1-5

CDR3aa: CASSSSSGLPYNEQFF
CDR3nt: TGTGCCAGCAGCTCCTCCTCGGGACTCCCTTACAATGAGCAGTTCTTC
v_gene: TRBV7-2
abundance: .
d_gene: .
j_gene: TRBJ2-1

CDR3aa: CASSYSRGYEQYF
CDR3nt: TGTGCCAGCAGTTACTCTAGGGGCTACGAGCAGTACTTC
v_gene: TRBV6-2/TRBV6-3
abundance: .
d_gene: .
j_gene: TRBJ2-7

CDR3aa: CASSIGAGANVLTF
CDR3nt: TGTGCCAGTAGTATAGGGGCGGGGGCCAACGTCCTGACTTTC
v_gene: TRBV19
abundance: .
d_gene: .
j_gene: TRBJ2-6

CDR3aa: CASSLGQDNYGYTF
CDR3nt: TGTGCCAGCAGCCTGGGACAGGATAACTATGGCTACACCTTC
v_gene: TRBV9
abundance: .
d_gene: TRBD1
j_gene: TRBJ1-2

CDR3aa: CASRQGLNTEAFF
CDR3nt: TGTGCCAGTAGACAGGGTTTGAACACTGAAGCTTTCTTT
v_gene: TRBV28
abundance: .
d_gene: TRBD1
j_gene: TRBJ1-1

CDR3aa: CATRDRNYGYTF
CDR3nt: TGTGCCACTCGGGACAGAAACTATGGCTACACCTTC
v_gene: TRBV27
abundance: .
d_gene: TRBD1
j_gene: TRBJ1-2

CDR3aa: CASSLGWGEGNYGYTF
CDR3nt: TGTGCCAGCAGCTTAGGTTGGGGGGAAGGAAACTATGGCTACACCTTC
v_gene: TRBV7-8
abundance: .
d_gene: .
j_gene: TRBJ1-2

CDR3aa: CASSLRGETQYF
CDR3nt: TGTGCCAGCAGTTTGCGTGGAGAGACCCAGTACTTC
v_gene: TRBV2
abundance: .
d_gene: .
j_gene: TRBJ2-5

CDR3aa: CASSQAPGVSLYEQYF
CDR3nt: TGTGCCAGCAGCCAAGCCCCAGGGGTAAGCCTCTACGAGCAGTACTTC
v_gene: TRBV3-1/TRBV3-2
abundance: .
d_gene: .
j_gene: TRBJ2-7

CDR3aa: CASSLWVAGGNEQFF
CDR3nt: TGTGCCAGCAGCCTTTGGGTAGCGGGGGGCAATGAGCAGTTCTTC
v_gene: TRBV7-2
abundance: .
d_gene: TRBD2
j_gene: TRBJ2-1

CDR3aa: CASTLGASTQYF
CDR3nt: TGTGCCAGCACCCTGGGGGCGAGTACGCAGTATTTT
v_gene: TRBV3-1/TRBV3-2
abundance: .
d_gene: .
j_gene: TRBJ2-3

CDR3aa: CASGTGINSPLHF
CDR3nt: TGTGCCAGCGGAACAGGGATAAATTCACCCCTCCACTTT
v_gene: TRBV6-5
abundance: .
d_gene: .
j_gene: TRBJ1-6

CDR3aa: CASSASDRGYYEQYF
CDR3nt: TGTGCCAGCAGCGCCTCTGACAGGGGATACTACGAGCAGTACTTC
v_gene: TRBV9
abundance: .
d_gene: TRBD1
j_gene: TRBJ2-7

CDR3aa: CASSRSGGHQETQYF
CDR3nt: TGTGCCAGCAGCCGTAGCGGGGGGCACCAAGAGACCCAGTACTTC
v_gene: TRBV7-2
abundance: .
d_gene: TRBD2
j_gene: TRBJ2-5

CDR3aa: CASSFQSGSGNTIYF
CDR3nt: TGTGCCAGCAGCTTTCAATCGGGGTCTGGAAACACCATATATTTT
v_gene: TRBV7-3
abundance: .
d_gene: .
j_gene: TRBJ1-3

CDR3aa: CASLLAGMNTEAFF
CDR3nt: TGTGCCAGCCTTTTGGCAGGTATGAACACTGAAGCTTTCTTT
v_gene: TRBV2
abundance: .
d_gene: .
j_gene: TRBJ1-1

CDR3aa: CASSIGGQAIIYGYTF
CDR3nt: TGTGCCAGTAGTATAGGTGGGCAGGCAATCATCTATGGCTACACCTTC
v_gene: TRBV19
abundance: few
d_gene: .
j_gene: TRBJ1-2

CDR3aa: CASSSLAQGRGYTF
CDR3nt: TGTGCCAGCAGTTCCCTAGCTCAGGGGCGAGGCTACACCTTC
v_gene: TRBV27
abundance: few
d_gene: .
j_gene: TRBJ1-2

CDR3aa: CSVRNQPVSGANVLTF
CDR3nt: TGCAGCGTGAGGAACCAACCTGTCTCTGGGGCCAACGTCCTGACTTTC
v_gene: TRBV29-1
abundance: .
d_gene: .
j_gene: TRBJ2-6

CDR3aa: CASSSPGLAGAPDTQYF
CDR3nt: TGTGCCAGCAGCAGTCCGGGACTAGCGGGGGCCCCAGATACGCAGTATTTT
v_gene: TRBV27
abundance: once
d_gene: TRBD2
j_gene: TRBJ2-3

CDR3aa: CASSHTTGSSGNTIYF
CDR3nt: TGCGCCAGCAGCCATACGACAGGGAGCTCTGGAAACACCATATATTTT
v_gene: TRBV4-1
abundance: .
d_gene: TRBD1
j_gene: TRBJ1-3

CDR3aa: CASKPGLTNTEAFF
CDR3nt: TGTGCCAGTAAGCCGGGACTAACAAACACTGAAGCTTTCTTT
v_gene: TRBV19
abundance: .
d_gene: .
j_gene: TRBJ1-1

CDR3aa: CASSLGDRIDQPQHF
CDR3nt: TGTGCCAGCAGCTTAGGGGACAGGATCGATCAGCCCCAGCATTTT
v_gene: TRBV7-2
abundance: .
d_gene: TRBD1
j_gene: TRBJ1-5

CDR3aa: CASSSPGTGEGYTF
CDR3nt: TGTGCCAGCAGTTCCCCTGGGACAGGGGAAGGCTACACCTTC
v_gene: TRBV6-5
abundance: .
d_gene: TRBD1
j_gene: TRBJ1-2

CDR3aa: CASSPRDRGIHEQYF
CDR3nt: TGTGCCAGCAGCCCCCGGGACAGGGGAATCCACGAGCAGTACTTC
v_gene: TRBV11-2
abundance: .
d_gene: TRBD1
j_gene: TRBJ2-7

CDR3aa: CASSFASGTGGLSNQPQHF
CDR3nt: TGTGCCAGCAGCTTCGCCTCCGGGACAGGGGGCTTGAGCAATCAGCCCCAGCATTTT
v_gene: TRBV7-2
abundance: .
d_gene: TRBD1
j_gene: TRBJ1-5